This T cell receptor beta chain was captured in a study of blood T cell repertoires in COVID-19. Study-level information: Italy, Spain and the United States were the sources of the convalescent and acute COVID-19 samples. The cDNA or gDNA used as material had been derived from T cells, B-cell-depleted T cells, or PBMCs.

Original methodology: Reference gene primer amplification yielded estimated nucleated cell counts. Only in-frame clones appear in the TCRdb table, and some are missing; sequencing was by immunoSEQ multiplex PCR. V, J and clone size reflect that table, while D and trimming were determined from the DNA. The sample yields roughly 100,000 clones, 88% seen once. The CDR3 totals 15 residues. J lost 8 bases, V lost 1 base, and 2 bases had no gene match. Germline V gives CDR1 SGHTA, CDR2 FQGTGA. This chain links TRBV7-3 with TRBJ1-4; 12 bases fit TRBD1. Sample: peripheral blood. This receptor was obtained from a woman between 70 and 85 years old with acute or convalescent COVID-19. CDR3 DNA: TGTGCCAGCAGCTTAAGCGGGACAGGGGGCGAAAAACTGTTTTTT. Its translation: CASSLSGTGGEKLFF.